This TCR beta chain derives from a study of T cells expressing NK-cell markers. Study summary: It was sorted CD3+CD56+NKG2C+, CD3+CD56+NKG2C- and CD3+CD56-NKG2C+ T cells that supplied the TCR beta repertoires.

On this clonotype: What it recognizes is unknown.

Study-wide results and limits: Uncertainty persisted over the HCMV specificity of expanded NKG2C+ T cell clones.

The CDR3 has 15 residues. Germline V gene lookup returns CDR1 ENHRY and CDR2 SYGVKD. TCR beta cDNA was generated via 5'RACE template switching incorporating UMIs. TCRdb reanalyzed the 5' RACE reads and collapses them to one entry per CDR3 protein, without DNA. The table for this sample gives about 260,000 distinct CDR3 sequences. This receptor was taken from a man younger than 30 in good health. The sequencing input was blood T cells: a sorted CD56 or NKG2C T cell subset, CD4+ or CD8+ T cells, or bulk PBMC T cells (not recorded which). The V gene is TRBV10-3, the J gene TRBJ1-1; TCRdb reports TRBD1, a call that lacks DNA to check it against. CDR3 sequence reads: CAISDGGSGNTEAFF.